One TCR beta chain is described in this entry. Germline is not matched at one junction end, which may reflect a read error. This sample includes further DNA sequences coding for the same CDR3. This specimen belongs to a study of cytomegalovirus exposure and HLA in healthy donors. The PCR contained 60 Vbeta and 13 Jbeta primers. This table comes from immunoSEQ multiplex PCR, and its TCRdb copy is limited to in-frame clones, with some not included. The table has about 110,000 clones, about 80% seen once. The receptor was derived from a man aged 25 to 40 in good health and CMV-seropositive. The sequenced material came from PBMCs.

The CDR3 DNA reads TGTGCCAGCAGTGATTTTCGACAGGGAGTCACAGATACGCAGTATTTT. Its translation is CASSDFRQGVTDTQYF. The chain employs TRBV10-1 and TRBJ2-3; 7 bases map to TRBD1. The CDR3 sequence is 16 residues long. Germline CDR1 reads WNHNN; CDR2 reads SYGVQD (reference sequence).